The 2 T cell receptor beta chains below were found in one sample sequenced in a study of CD8+ T cells in alopecia areata. The authors extracted RNA and reverse transcribed it into cDNA as the sequencing template. Profiled with immunoSEQ multiplex PCR; TCRdb holds only in-frame clones, not every one. The sample contains 140,000 to 150,000 clones, about 59% of which appear only once. The treatment was: oral pan-JAK inhibitor, 5-10 mg twice daily. The sample was CD8+ T cells sorted from blood, taken at week 4, from a patient treated with tofacitinib. These receptors were collected from a human donor with alopecia areata.

This clone has a handful of counts. Here the CDR3 reads CASSELVEQYF. CDR3 nucleotides: TGTGCCAGCAGTGAACTAGTCGAGCAGTACTTC. The J gene is TRBJ2-7, the V gene TRBV6-4; D may be TRBD2 (5 bases). The CDR3 is 11 amino acids. Germline lookup yields CDR1 MRHNA and CDR2 SNTAGT. Trimming took 3 bases from V and 6 from J, leaving 6 bases between them.

Only a few counts were recorded for this clone. This chain uses TRBV27 with TRBJ1-6; TRBD1 matches at 7 bases. CDR1 is MNHEY and CDR2 is SMNVEV in the germline V gene (reference sequence). J lost 16 bases, V lost 5 bases, and 5 bases had no gene match. This CDR3 has 11 residues. CDR3 DNA sequence: TGTGCCAGCAGTCCGGGGACAGAACTCCACTTT. Its translation: CASSPGTELHF.